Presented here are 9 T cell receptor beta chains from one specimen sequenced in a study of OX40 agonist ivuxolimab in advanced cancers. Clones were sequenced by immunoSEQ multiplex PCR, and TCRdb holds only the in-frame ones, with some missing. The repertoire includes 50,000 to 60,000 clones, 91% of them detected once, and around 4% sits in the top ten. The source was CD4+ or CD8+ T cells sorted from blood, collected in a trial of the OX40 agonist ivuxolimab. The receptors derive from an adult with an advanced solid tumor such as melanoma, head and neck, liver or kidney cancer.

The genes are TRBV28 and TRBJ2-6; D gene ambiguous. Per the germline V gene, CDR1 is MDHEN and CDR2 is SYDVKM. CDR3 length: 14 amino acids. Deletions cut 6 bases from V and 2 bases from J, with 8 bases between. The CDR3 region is CASSLAPGANVLTF. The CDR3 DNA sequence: TGTGCCAGCAGCCTTGCCCCTGGGGCCAACGTCCTGACTTTC.

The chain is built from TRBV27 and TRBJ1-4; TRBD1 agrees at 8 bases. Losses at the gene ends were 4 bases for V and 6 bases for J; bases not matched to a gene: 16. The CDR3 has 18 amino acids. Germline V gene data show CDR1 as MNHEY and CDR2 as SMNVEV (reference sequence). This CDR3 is CASSSQPPWTGMDEKLFF. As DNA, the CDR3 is TGTGCCAGCAGTTCTCAACCCCCCTGGACAGGGATGGATGAAAAACTGTTTTTT. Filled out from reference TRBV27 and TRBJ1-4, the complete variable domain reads EAQVTQNPRYLITVTGKKLTVTCSQNMNHEYMSWYRQDPGLGLRQIYYSMNVEVTDKGDVPEGYKVSRKEKRNFPLILESPSPNQTSLYFCASSSQPPWTGMDEKLFFGSGTQLSVL.

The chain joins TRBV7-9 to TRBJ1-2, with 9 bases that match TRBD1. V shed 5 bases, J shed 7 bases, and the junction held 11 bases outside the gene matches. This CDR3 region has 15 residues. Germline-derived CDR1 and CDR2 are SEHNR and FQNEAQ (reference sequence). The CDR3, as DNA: TGTGCCAGCAGCCCGACAGGGGGTTCCTTGGGTGGCTACACCTTC. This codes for CASSPTGGSLGGYTF.

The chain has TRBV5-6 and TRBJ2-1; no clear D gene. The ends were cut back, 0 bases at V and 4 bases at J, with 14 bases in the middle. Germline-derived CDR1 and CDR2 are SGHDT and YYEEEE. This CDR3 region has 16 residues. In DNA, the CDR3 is TGTGCCAGCAGCTTGGAGGGTCCCCGCCAGTACAATGAGCAGTTCTTC. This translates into CASSLEGPRQYNEQFF.

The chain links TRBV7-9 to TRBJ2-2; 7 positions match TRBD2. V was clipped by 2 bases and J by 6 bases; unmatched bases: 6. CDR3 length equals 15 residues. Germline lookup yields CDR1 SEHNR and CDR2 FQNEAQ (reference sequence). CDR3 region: CASSLSQREPGELFF. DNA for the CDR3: TGTGCCAGCAGCTTATCCCAGCGGGAACCCGGGGAGCTGTTTTTT.

This CDR3 is CASSPRLAGEEQFF. The CDR3 bases are TGCGCCAGCAGCCCCCGACTAGCGGGAGAGGAGCAGTTCTTC. The V and J genes are TRBV4-1 and TRBJ2-1; the match to TRBD2 covers 12 bases. CDR1 and CDR2 (germline): MGHRA, YSYEKL. This CDR3 is built from 14 residues. V lost 4 bases and J lost 10; bases outside the gene matches: 5.

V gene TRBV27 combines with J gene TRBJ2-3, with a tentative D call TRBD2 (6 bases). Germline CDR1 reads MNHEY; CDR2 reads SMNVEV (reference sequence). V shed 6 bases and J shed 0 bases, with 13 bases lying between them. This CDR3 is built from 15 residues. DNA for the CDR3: TGTGCCAGCAGGTCTATAGCGGTTAGCACAGATACGCAGTATTTT. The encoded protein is CASRSIAVSTDTQYF.

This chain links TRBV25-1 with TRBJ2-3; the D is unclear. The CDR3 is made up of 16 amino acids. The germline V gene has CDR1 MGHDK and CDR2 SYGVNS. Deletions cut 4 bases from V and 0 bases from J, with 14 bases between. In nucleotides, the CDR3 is TGTGCCAGCAGTGGCCTAATGGATACGAGCACAGATACGCAGTATTTT. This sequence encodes CASSGLMDTSTDTQYF.

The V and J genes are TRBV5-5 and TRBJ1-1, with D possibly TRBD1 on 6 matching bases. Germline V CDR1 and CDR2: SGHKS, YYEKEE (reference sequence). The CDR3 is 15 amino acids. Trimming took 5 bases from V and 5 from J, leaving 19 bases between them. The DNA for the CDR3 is TGTGCCAGCAGAAGGAACGTCGGGGGCGTAACTGAAGCTTTCTTT. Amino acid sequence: CASRRNVGGVTEAFF.